Presented here are 32 T cell receptor beta chains from one specimen sequenced in a study of patients and donors after allogeneic stem cell transplantation. TCRdb itself ran the RT-PCR reads through MiXCR, one entry per CDR3 protein. The table lists 920,000 or so distinct CDR3 sequences, 15% to 20% of them singletons. Material for sequencing was blood, either unsorted or a sorted T cell fraction (not recorded which). These receptor sequences come from a human donor who was either an allogeneic HSCT recipient or a stem cell or donor lymphocyte infusion donor (not recorded which). It is not recorded whose cells these are; they may come from a transplant donor.

The chain carries TRBV30 and TRBJ1-1, with no clear D. In germline, CDR1 is GTSNPN, CDR2 SVGIG (reference sequence). The CDR3 sequence is 12 residues long. V gave up 0 bases and J gave up 3 bases, with 5 bases separating them. The CDR3 nucleotides read TGTGCCTGGAGTGTGAAGTACACTGAAGCTTTCTTT. Amino acid sequence: CAWSVKYTEAFF. Supplemented by reference TRBV30 and TRBJ1-1, the full variable domain reads SQTIHQWPATLVQPVGSPLSLECTVEGTSNPNLYWYRQAAGRGLQLLFYSVGIGQISSEVPQNLSASRPQDRQFILSSKKLLLSDSGFYLCAWSVKYTEAFFGQGTRLTVV.

This clonotype was recorded many times. The V call is TRBV27, the J call TRBJ2-3, with D tentatively TRBD1 (5 bases). CDR1 MNHEY and CDR2 SMNVEV come from the germline V gene (reference sequence). Trimming removed 1 base from V and 0 bases from J, with 8 bases in between. The CDR3 sequence is 15 residues long. CDR3 protein: CASSLLTDSTDTQYF. The CDR3 nucleotides read TGTGCCAGCAGTTTATTGACAGATAGCACAGATACGCAGTATTTT.

This chain links TRBV21-1 with TRBJ1-1. TRBV21-1 corresponds to a pseudogene. CDR3 size: 13 residues. The CDR3 loop is CASSKVGDSEAFF. CDR3 bases: TGTGCCAGCAGCAAAGTTGGGGACAGTGAAGCTTTCTTT.

This clonotype has a handful of counts. The chain carries TRBV25-1 and TRBJ2-6, with no clear D. Trimming cost V 1 base and J 0 bases, with 4 bases left between them. The CDR3 covers 15 residues. Germline CDR1 reads MGHDK; CDR2 reads SYGVNS. The CDR3 loop is CASSESYSGANVLTF. DNA for the CDR3: TGTGCCAGCAGTGAATCATACTCTGGGGCCAACGTCCTGACTTTC. The whole variable domain, filled in from reference TRBV25-1 and TRBJ2-6, reads EADIYQTPRYLVIGTGKKITLECSQTMGHDKMYWYQQDPGMELHLIHYSYGVNSTEKGDLSSESTVSRIRTEHFPLTLESARPSHTSQYLCASSESYSGANVLTFGAGSRLTVL.

This clonotype was observed a few times. The CDR3 loop reads CASSQEPAADTDTQYF. As DNA, the CDR3 is TGCGCCAGCAGCCAAGAGCCCGCAGCTGACACAGATACGCAGTATTTT. V and J are TRBV4-3 and TRBJ2-3; D uncertain. This CDR3 region has 16 residues. V lost 0 bases, J lost 2 bases, and 12 bases lay in between. Looked up from germline, CDR1 is LGHNA and CDR2 is YSLEER.

This clonotype has only a few counts. This chain joins TRBV7-9 and TRBJ2-3; 8 bases align to TRBD1. Germline V gene sequence: CDR1 SEHNR, CDR2 FQNEAQ (reference sequence). Trimming at V came to 7 bases and at J to 6 bases, leaving 9 bases not matched to a gene. The CDR3 consists of 14 residues. CDR3 residues: CASTDPQGVDTQYF. As DNA, the CDR3 is TGTGCCAGCACCGACCCACAGGGGGTCGATACGCAGTATTTT.

There are a few counts of this clonotype. This chain uses TRBV6-1 with TRBJ2-7, with 8 bases that match TRBD2. The germline CDR1 and CDR2 sequences are MNHNS and SASEGT. The length of the CDR3 is 13 residues. The V segment lost 5 bases and the J segment 7 bases; nucleotides outside the gene matches: 7. The CDR3: CASSTAGVGEQYF. As DNA, the CDR3 is TGTGCCAGCAGTACAGCGGGAGTGGGGGAGCAGTACTTC.

The chain combines TRBV6-1 with TRBJ2-3, with 9 bases lining up with TRBD2. The V segment lost 6 bases and the J segment 5 bases; nucleotides outside the gene matches: 9. Germline V CDR1 and CDR2: MNHNS, SASEGT. The CDR3 covers 15 residues. For the CDR3, the DNA is TGTGCCAGCAGAACTGCGGGGGGGCCGGGAGATACGCAGTATTTT. Translating it yields CASRTAGGPGDTQYF.

V gene TRBV5-1 combines with J gene TRBJ2-3, with 8 nucleotides matching TRBD1. The CDR3 loop spans 15 amino acids. The germline V gene has CDR1 SGHRS and CDR2 YFSETQ. The junction had 5 bases not matched to a gene; V was cut back by 4 bases and J by 1 base. CDR3 region: CASSLTGARTDTQYF. The CDR3 coding sequence is TGCGCCAGCAGCCTGACAGGGGCCCGCACAGATACGCAGTATTTT.

This clonotype has a handful of counts. The CDR3 region is CSARGFGTWELNTEAFF. The CDR3 DNA sequence: TGCAGTGCTAGGGGGTTCGGGACTTGGGAACTGAACACTGAAGCTTTCTTT. This sequence joins TRBV20-1 and TRBJ1-1; TRBD1 is a possible D gene (5 bases). Germline V gene data show CDR1 as DFQATT and CDR2 as SNEGSKA (reference sequence). Trimming took 3 bases from V and 0 from J, leaving 20 bases between them. The CDR3 consists of 17 residues.

The DNA of the CDR3 is TGTGCCAGCAGCTCACAAGCGGGGGGGTACAATGAGCAGTTCTTC. This translates into CASSSQAGGYNEQFF. This chain connects TRBV7-9 to TRBJ2-1, with 10 bases identical to TRBD2. Germline values: CDR1 SEHNR, CDR2 FQNEAQ (reference sequence). The junction had 4 bases not matched to a gene; V was cut back by 4 bases and J by 4 bases. The CDR3 is 15 residues long. The full variable domain, its missing parts supplied by reference TRBV7-9 and TRBJ2-1, is DTGVSQNPRHKITKRGQNVTFRCDPISEHNRLYWYRQTLGQGPEFLTYFQNEAQLEKSRLLSDRFSAERPKGSFSTLEIQRTEQGDSAMYLCASSSQAGGYNEQFFGPGTRLTVL.

This clonotype was counted ten times or more. The CDR3 DNA follows: TGCGCCAGCAGCCCACAGGGGCCGACCTACAATGAGCAGTTCTTC. Amino acid sequence: CASSPQGPTYNEQFF. J is TRBJ2-1 and V is TRBV4-3; 7 nucleotides agree with TRBD1. Germline V gene data show CDR1 as LGHNA and CDR2 as YSLEER. With V trimmed by 4 bases and J by 2 bases, 5 bases remained unmatched. The CDR3 sequence is 15 residues long.

This clonotype was recorded a few times. The rearrangement joins TRBV7-8 to TRBJ2-3; TRBD1 is a possible D gene (6 bases). V was trimmed by 0 bases and J by 0 bases, leaving 10 bases between them. Germline V lookup: CDR1 SGHVS, CDR2 FQNEAQ. The CDR3 is made up of 16 amino acids. CDR3 coding DNA: TGTGCCAGCAGCTTAGCGGGGGCAGGCAGCACAGATACGCAGTATTTT. Translating gives CASSLAGAGSTDTQYF.

The gene calls are TRBV11-2 and TRBJ2-5; TRBD1 matches at 8 bases. The CDR3 consists of 18 residues. With V trimmed by 3 bases and J by 5 bases, 17 bases remained unmatched. Germline CDR1 SGHAT, CDR2 FQNNGV. CDR3 region: CASSFRYGQGLASETQYF. The CDR3 DNA reads TGTGCCAGCAGCTTTCGATATGGACAGGGATTGGCTAGCGAGACCCAGTACTTC.

There are a few counts of this clonotype. CDR3 sequence reads: CASSFRGTGLALAKNIQYF. CDR3 sequence (DNA): TGTGCCAGCAGTTTCCGTGGGACAGGACTTGCTCTAGCCAAAAACATTCAGTACTTC. The chain carries TRBV27 and TRBJ2-4, with TRBD1 identical over 8 bases. This CDR3 is 19 amino acids long. Germline-derived CDR1 and CDR2 are MNHEY and SMNVEV (reference sequence). Losses at the gene ends were 3 bases for V and 0 bases for J; bases not matched to a gene: 13.

The chain is built from TRBV10-3 and TRBJ2-7; no definite D call. The CDR3 spans 11 residues. The germline V and J ends were trimmed by 3 bases and 7 bases, with 7 bases remaining between them. Germline V gene data show CDR1 as ENHRY and CDR2 as SYGVKD. The CDR3 region is CAISDPAEQYF. The CDR3 DNA reads as TGTGCCATCAGTGACCCAGCTGAGCAGTACTTC.

The rearrangement uses TRBV11-3 and TRBJ2-1; TRBD2 matches 11 bases. The germline CDR1 and CDR2 sequences are SGHNT and YENEEA. This CDR3 region has 16 residues. J gave up 7 bases and V 3 bases, and 8 bases lay outside the gene matches. CDR3 residues: CASSFSTSGTPNEQFF. As DNA, the CDR3 is TGTGCCAGCAGCTTCTCGACTAGCGGGACTCCGAATGAGCAGTTCTTC.

Points on this clonotype: One junction end does not reproduce the germline sequence, and a read error may be involved. The chain carries TRBV2 and TRBJ2-2; 10 nucleotides match TRBD2. From germline, CDR1 is SNHLY and CDR2 FYNNEI. CDR3 length: 14 residues. DNA of the CDR3: TGTGCCAGCAGCCAGGGACTAGCGAGAGGGGAGCGGTTTTTT. Its translation is CASSQGLARGERFF.

This clonotype has a handful of counts. The CDR3 loop is CASSLRSGLAGTGELFF. The CDR3 nucleotides are TGCGCCAGCAGCTTGCGTTCGGGACTGGCAGGCACCGGGGAGCTGTTTTTT. The chain has TRBV5-1 and TRBJ2-2; a weak D match, TRBD2 (6 bases). This CDR3 contains 17 residues. The germline V and J ends were trimmed by 1 base and 4 bases, with 17 bases remaining between them. In germline, CDR1 is SGHRS, CDR2 YFSETQ.

The chain employs TRBV7-9 and TRBJ2-3; D possibly corresponds to TRBD1 (6 bases). This CDR3 region has 13 residues. V shed 3 bases and J shed 6 bases, with 10 bases lying between them. Per the germline V gene, CDR1 is SEHNR and CDR2 is FQNEAQ (reference sequence). Here the CDR3 DNA reads TGTGCCAGCAGCTTCGACAGGAGCGATACGCAGTATTTT. As protein: CASSFDRSDTQYF.

This clonotype was detected a few times. The V gene is TRBV12-3 or TRBV12-4, the J gene TRBJ1-5, with 9 nucleotides matching TRBD1. V gave up 3 bases and J gave up 7 bases; unmatched junction bases: 4. The CDR3 extends over 14 amino acids. In nucleotides, the CDR3 is TGTGCCAGCAGTTTGGGGACAGGGTTACAGCCCCAGCATTTT. Its protein product is CASSLGTGLQPQHF.

This clonotype was recorded many times. The chain recombines TRBV12-3 or TRBV12-4 with TRBJ1-6; TRBD1 is a possible D gene (6 bases). This CDR3 is built from 14 residues. V lost 7 bases to trimming and J lost 4 bases, with 11 bases between them. The CDR3 DNA follows: TGTGCCAGCACCAGAGGGGGGTATAATTCACCCCTCCACTTT. Translating it yields CASTRGGYNSPLHF.

In its sample, this clonotype was seen a few times. This chain uses TRBV7-8 with TRBJ1-5; D is unclear. This CDR3 region has 12 residues. Per germline, CDR1 SGHVS and CDR2 FQNEAQ. The V end lost 1 base, the J end lost 9 bases, and 7 bases lay between the germline ends. The CDR3 region is CASSLESGPQHF. The CDR3 DNA reads TGTGCCAGCAGCTTAGAGAGTGGGCCCCAGCATTTT. The complete variable domain, with remaining parts taken from reference TRBV7-8 and TRBJ1-5, reads GAGVSQSPRYKVAKRGQDVALRCDPISGHVSLFWYQQALGQGPEFLTYFQNEAQLDKSGLPSDRFFAERPEGSVSTLKIQRTQQEDSAVYLCASSLESGPQHFGDGTRLSIL.

This clonotype occurred a few times. This chain links TRBV6-5 with TRBJ2-2; a possible D gene is TRBD2 (6 bases). The CDR3 contains 15 residues. V shed 0 bases and J shed 6 bases, with 11 bases lying between them. Germline V gene data show CDR1 as MNHEY and CDR2 as SVGAGI. This CDR3 reads CASSYSLAGSGELFF. Here the CDR3 DNA reads TGTGCCAGCAGTTACTCACTAGCAGGGTCCGGGGAGCTGTTTTTT.

This clonotype was counted a few times. The junction does not match germline at one end; this may be a read error. This chain links TRBV5-1 with TRBJ1-1; 9 nucleotides match TRBD1. This CDR3 has 11 amino acids. Per germline, CDR1 SGHRS and CDR2 YFSETQ. The CDR3 region is CASSGDRVFVF. CDR3 DNA: TGCGCCAGCAGCGGGGACAGGGTCTTCGTATTT.

This chain connects TRBV10-3 to TRBJ2-7; 9 nucleotides match TRBD1. Trimming took 5 bases from V and 4 from J; bases not matched to a gene: 6. The CDR3 loop spans 14 amino acids. Per the germline V gene, CDR1 is ENHRY and CDR2 is SYGVKD. CDR3 loop: CAISWTGEKYEQYF. CDR3 coding DNA: TGTGCCATCAGTTGGACAGGGGAAAAATACGAGCAGTACTTC.

V gene TRBV20-1 combines with J gene TRBJ2-5, with a tentative D call TRBD1 (6 bases). CDR1 and CDR2 from the germline V gene are DFQATT and SNEGSKA (reference sequence). The CDR3 runs 13 residues. Trimming took off 2 bases at V and 3 bases at J, with 10 bases between the two ends. The CDR3: CSARRQVEETQYF. The CDR3 coding sequence is TGCAGTGCTAGAAGACAGGTGGAAGAGACCCAGTACTTC.

This clonotype came up a few times. This chain links TRBV6-1 with TRBJ2-1; no reliable D call. The CDR3 covers 13 residues. Looked up from germline, CDR1 is MNHNS and CDR2 is SASEGT. V lost 6 bases, J lost 7 bases, and 13 bases lay in between. The CDR3 region has the DNA TGTGCCAGCAGAGAACTCCGCACTAATGAGCAGTTCTTC. Residues: CASRELRTNEQFF.

This clonotype was counted only a few times. The chain uses TRBV7-3 and TRBJ2-1; 10 bases line up with TRBD2. Germline CDR1 and CDR2: SGHTA and FQGTGA. V was pared by 5 bases and J by 3 bases, with 4 bases of the junction left unmatched. The CDR3 contains 15 residues. CDR3 residues: CASSRSSGGYNEQFF. The DNA for the CDR3 is TGTGCCAGCAGCAGATCTAGCGGGGGCTACAATGAGCAGTTCTTC.

This clonotype was found a few times. The rearrangement links TRBV7-9 to TRBJ2-7, with a tentative D call TRBD1 (6 bases). Germline values: CDR1 SEHNR, CDR2 FQNEAQ (reference sequence). There are 15 residues in the CDR3. V lost 1 base, J lost 4 bases, and 14 bases lay in between. CDR3 in DNA: TGTGCCAGCAGCTTAGAGGACAGAAAGAGGTACGAGCAGTACTTC. Its protein is CASSLEDRKRYEQYF.

This clonotype was detected only a few times. CDR3: CASSQVSGPEDTGELFF. The CDR3 DNA is TGTGCCAGCAGCCAAGTCTCCGGTCCCGAGGACACCGGGGAGCTGTTTTTT. This chain joins TRBV14 and TRBJ2-2, with D uncertain. CDR1 SGHDN and CDR2 FVKESK come from the germline V gene. V was pared by 1 base and J by 3 bases, with 15 bases between. The CDR3 runs to 17 residues.

The rearrangement joins TRBV12-3 or TRBV12-4 to TRBJ1-1; 7 nucleotides agree with TRBD1. The trim removed 6 bases at V and 1 base at J, leaving 8 bases unmatched. The CDR3 covers 15 residues. The CDR3 nucleotides are TGTGCCAGCAGACCTACAGGGGCTAGGAACACTGAAGCTTTCTTT. Protein product: CASRPTGARNTEAFF.